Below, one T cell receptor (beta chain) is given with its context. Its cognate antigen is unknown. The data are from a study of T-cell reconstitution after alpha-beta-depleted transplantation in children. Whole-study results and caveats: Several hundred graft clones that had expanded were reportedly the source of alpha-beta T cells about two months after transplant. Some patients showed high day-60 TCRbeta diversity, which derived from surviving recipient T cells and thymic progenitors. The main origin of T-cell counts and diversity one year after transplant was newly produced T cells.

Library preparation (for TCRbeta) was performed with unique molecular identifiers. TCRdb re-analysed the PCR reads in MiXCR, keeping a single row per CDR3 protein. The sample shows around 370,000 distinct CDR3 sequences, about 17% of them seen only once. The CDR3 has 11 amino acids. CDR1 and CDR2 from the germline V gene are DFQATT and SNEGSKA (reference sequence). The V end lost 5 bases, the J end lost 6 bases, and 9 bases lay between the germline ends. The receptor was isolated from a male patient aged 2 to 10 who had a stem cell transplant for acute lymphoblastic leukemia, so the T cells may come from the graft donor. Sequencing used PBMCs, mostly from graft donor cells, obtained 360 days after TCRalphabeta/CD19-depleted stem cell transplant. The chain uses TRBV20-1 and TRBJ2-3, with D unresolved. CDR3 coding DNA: TGCAGTGCTGGTATAGTTGATACGCAGTATTTT. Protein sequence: CSAGIVDTQYF.